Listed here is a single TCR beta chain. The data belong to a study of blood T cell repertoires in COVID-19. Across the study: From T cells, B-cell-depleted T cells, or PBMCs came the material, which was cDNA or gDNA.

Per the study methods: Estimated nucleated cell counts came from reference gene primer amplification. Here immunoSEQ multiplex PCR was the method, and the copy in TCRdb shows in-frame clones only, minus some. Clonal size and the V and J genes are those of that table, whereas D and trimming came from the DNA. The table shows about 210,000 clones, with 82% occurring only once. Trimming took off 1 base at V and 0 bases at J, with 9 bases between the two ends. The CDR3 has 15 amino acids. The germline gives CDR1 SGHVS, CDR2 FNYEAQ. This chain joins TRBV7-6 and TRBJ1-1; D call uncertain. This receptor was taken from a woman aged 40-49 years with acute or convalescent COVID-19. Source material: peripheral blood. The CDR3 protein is CASSLDLLMNTEAFF. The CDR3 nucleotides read TGTGCCAGCAGCTTAGATCTGTTAATGAACACTGAAGCTTTCTTT.